The clone carrying this T cell receptor beta chain was observed at least ten times. This entry is derived from a study of T cells in Graves' hyperthyroidism and ophthalmopathy. Trimming stripped 8 bases from V and 3 bases from J, with 11 bases between. The length of the CDR3 is 11 residues. Germline loops: CDR1 GTSNPN, CDR2 SVGIG (reference sequence). TCR beta CDR3 region amplification was performed from RNA transcripts. First-round RT-PCR with HTBI primers amplified the TCR CDR3 region. TCRdb itself ran the multiplex PCR reads through MiXCR, one entry per CDR3 protein. The sample lists hundreds of thousands of distinct CDR3 sequences, approximately 14% seen once, with 7.7% in the top ten.

Sequencing was carried out using blood. The chain has TRBV30 and TRBJ2-7; a weak D match, TRBD2 (5 bases). This clonotype was obtained from a woman younger than 30 with Graves' hyperthyroidism. Here the CDR3 DNA reads TGTGCCGAGAGTCGGGGCTACGAGCAGTACTTC. This codes for CAESRGYEQYF. The complete variable domain, with remaining parts taken from reference TRBV30 and TRBJ2-7, reads SQTIHQWPATLVQPVGSPLSLECTVEGTSNPNLYWYRQAAGRGLQLLFYSVGIGQISSEVPQNLSASRPQDRQFILSSKKLLLSDSGFYLCAESRGYEQYFGPGTRLTVT.